The clone carrying this T cell receptor beta chain was detected ten times or more. Its target is unknown. Time point denoted: newly diagnosed GD, antithyroid drugs for less than 3 months. PBMCs were the source of the RNA used for TCR sequencing. This record comes from a study of regulatory T cells in long-lasting Graves disease. General study results and limits: Peripheral blood was the sole material, not thyroid tissue.

Arm-PCR of CDR3 regions with iRepertoire HTBI primers generated TCR beta libraries. TCRdb re-called the multiplex PCR reads with MiXCR, one entry per CDR3 protein. The table shows approximately 400,000 distinct CDR3 sequences, with about 12% occurring only once. The V and J ends lost 5 bases and 4 bases, in that order; junction bases with no gene match: 5. This CDR3 contains 14 residues. Germline CDR1 SGHTA, CDR2 FQGNSA. These records were also assigned to another study, of T cells in Graves' hyperthyroidism and ophthalmopathy. That paper adds: In the first-round RT-PCR of the TCR CDR3, the HTBI primer set was used. Blood also carried most thyroid clonotypes expanded above 0.001.

The receptor's source is a woman under 30 with Graves disease. This specimen was peripheral blood mononuclear cells (PBMCs), taken at new diagnosis, from a patient treated with antithyroid drugs. The V gene is TRBV7-2, the J gene TRBJ2-1; 7 bases agree with TRBD1. For the CDR3, the DNA is TGTGCCAGCAGCCGAGGACAGGTATACAATGAGCAGTTCTTC. This gives the protein CASSRGQVYNEQFF.